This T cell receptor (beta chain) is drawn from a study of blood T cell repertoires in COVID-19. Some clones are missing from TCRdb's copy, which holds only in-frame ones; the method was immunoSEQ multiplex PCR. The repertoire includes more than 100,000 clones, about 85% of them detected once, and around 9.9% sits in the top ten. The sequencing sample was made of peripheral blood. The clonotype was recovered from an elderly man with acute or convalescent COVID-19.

For the CDR3, the DNA is TGTGCCAGCAGCCCGGGACAGGGGAAGTATCAGCCCCAGCATTTT. Its translation is CASSPGQGKYQPQHF. The genes are TRBV5-5 and TRBJ1-5, with TRBD1 matching 10 bases. Germline V gene data show CDR1 as SGHKS and CDR2 as YYEKEE (reference sequence). The length of the CDR3 is 15 residues. V lost 4 bases to trimming and J lost 5 bases; unmatched junction nucleotides: 6.